The 24 T cell receptor beta chains presented below share a single source sample, sequenced in a study of cytomegalovirus exposure and HLA in healthy donors. The PCR had 60 Vbeta and 13 Jbeta primers. Method: immunoSEQ multiplex PCR; TCRdb's copy keeps in-frame clones and lacks some. This sample has about 120,000 clones, with roughly 83% found just once. The sequencing sample was made of PBMCs. All receptors derive from a man aged 25-45 years in good health and CMV-seropositive.

The gene calls are TRBV4-3 and TRBJ1-2; D ambiguous. The CDR3 loop spans 15 amino acids. Germline V CDR1 and CDR2: LGHNA, YSLEER. V was clipped by 7 bases and J by 2 bases, with 17 bases between them. The CDR3 nucleotides are TGCGCCAGCACCCCTGCCAGTCCGGGAAACTATGGCTACACCTTC. It specifies CASTPASPGNYGYTF.

The chain employs TRBV5-6 and TRBJ1-1; D remains unclear. Per germline, CDR1 SGHDT and CDR2 YYEEEE. V was cut by 6 bases and J by 5 bases, with 11 bases left in between. The CDR3 is made up of 12 amino acids. The CDR3 spells CASMRVLTEAFF. The DNA of the CDR3 is TGTGCCAGCATGAGGGTTTTAACTGAAGCTTTCTTT. The variable domain in full, with the rest retrieved from reference TRBV5-6 and TRBJ1-1, is DAGVTQSPTHLIKTRGQQVTLRCSPKSGHDTVSWYQQALGQGPQFIFQYYEEEERQRGNFPDRFSGHQFPNYSSELNVNALLLGDSALYLCASMRVLTEAFFGQGTRLTVV.

With respect to this clone: A junction boundary mismatches the germline segment, possibly from a read error. DNA of the CDR3: TGTGCCAGCAGTTACCCGCGAGAATCTGGGGCCAACGGCCTGACTTTC. Amino acids: CASSYPRESGANGLTF. The chain recombines TRBV6-6 with TRBJ2-6; tentative D call: TRBD1 (5 bases). The CDR3 sequence is 16 residues long. The germline gives CDR1 MNHNY, CDR2 SVGAGI (reference sequence).

This chain connects TRBV7-2 to TRBJ2-7, with TRBD2 identical over 13 bases. After removal of 3 bases from V and 4 bases from J, the junction contained 12 bases not matched to a gene. Germline V CDR1 and CDR2: SGHTA, FQGNSA. The CDR3 spans 18 residues. The CDR3 reads CASSFRPSTTSGRYEQYF. In nucleotides, the CDR3 is TGTGCCAGCAGCTTCAGACCCAGTACGACTAGCGGGAGGTACGAGCAGTACTTC.

The J gene is TRBJ2-5, the V gene TRBV5-1; 7 bases agree with TRBD2. Germline V CDR1 and CDR2: SGHRS, YFSETQ. This CDR3 region has 16 residues. The J segment lost 1 base and the V segment lost 0 bases, leaving 6 bases of the junction unmatched. In DNA form, the CDR3 reads TGCGCCAGCAGCTTGGCGCTAGCGGACCTCCAAGAGACCCAGTACTTC. Its protein product is CASSLALADLQETQYF.

The chain employs TRBV5-4 and TRBJ2-7; 11 bases line up with TRBD2. Germline trimming cut 2 bases from V and 3 bases from J; bases unmatched to any gene: 4. The length of the CDR3 is 15 residues. Germline V gene data show CDR1 as SGHNT and CDR2 as YYREEE (reference sequence). CDR3 nucleotides: TGTGCCAGCAGCTTAAAACTAGCGGGGGACTACGAGCAGTACTTC. Its translation is CASSLKLAGDYEQYF.

The chain is built from TRBV28 and TRBJ2-7; 13 nucleotides align to TRBD2. There are 16 residues in the CDR3. Germline V gene lookup returns CDR1 MDHEN and CDR2 SYDVKM. The V segment lost 3 bases and the J segment 6 bases; nucleotides outside the gene matches: 8. This CDR3 reads CASSFFGTSGIAEQYF. As DNA, the CDR3 is TGTGCCAGCAGTTTCTTCGGGACTAGCGGGATCGCCGAGCAGTACTTC.

The CDR3 DNA is TGTGCCAGCAGGGGGTCGGCTAGCGGGCTAGATACGCAGTATTTT. Its translation: CASRGSASGLDTQYF. The chain employs TRBV2 and TRBJ2-3; TRBD2 agrees at 8 bases. V lost 6 bases and J lost 5; bases outside the gene matches: 10. This CDR3 has 15 residues. Germline V gene data show CDR1 as SNHLY and CDR2 as FYNNEI. The full variable domain, completed using reference TRBV2 and TRBJ2-3, is EPEVTQTPSHQVTQMGQEVILRCVPISNHLYFYWYRQILGQKVEFLVSFYNNEISEKSEIFDDQFSVERPDGSNFTLKIRSTKLEDSAMYFCASRGSASGLDTQYFGPGTRLTVL.

The rearrangement joins TRBV4-2 to TRBJ1-4, with D unresolved. Trimming pared 1 base from V and 5 bases from J, leaving 11 bases between. The CDR3 spans 15 residues. In germline, CDR1 is LGHNA, CDR2 YNFKEQ. CDR3 in DNA: TGTGCCAGCAGCCAAGGTTCTTGGCAGAATGAAAAACTGTTTTTT. Translated, it gives CASSQGSWQNEKLFF.

The V call is TRBV30, the J call TRBJ2-7; 11 bases align to TRBD1. The CDR3 spans 13 residues. Losses at the gene ends were 4 bases for V and 6 bases for J; bases not matched to a gene: 5. Germline V lookup: CDR1 GTSNPN, CDR2 SVGIG (reference sequence). CDR3 amino acids: CAWNSGTGGEQYF. DNA of the CDR3: TGTGCCTGGAATTCCGGGACAGGGGGCGAGCAGTACTTC. Full variable domain (outside the CDR3, taken from reference TRBV30 and TRBJ2-7): SQTIHQWPATLVQPVGSPLSLECTVEGTSNPNLYWYRQAAGRGLQLLFYSVGIGQISSEVPQNLSASRPQDRQFILSSKKLLLSDSGFYLCAWNSGTGGEQYFGPGTRLTVT.

V is TRBV11-3 and J is TRBJ2-1; D is unresolved. Looked up from germline, CDR1 is SGHNT and CDR2 is YENEEA. Trimming took off 0 bases at V and 5 bases at J, with 5 bases between the two ends. The CDR3 totals 13 residues. As DNA, the CDR3 is TGTGCCAGCAGCTTAGATGTAGACAATGAGCAGTTCTTC. It encodes CASSLDVDNEQFF.

The rearrangement uses TRBV30 and TRBJ2-3; 9 nucleotides agree with TRBD2. V trimming: 5 bases; J trimming: 3 bases; junction bases outside the gene matches: 18. This CDR3 comprises 18 residues. CDR1 GTSNPN and CDR2 SVGIG come from the germline V gene (reference sequence). The CDR3 sequence: CAWGGRWRASGATDTQYF. DNA for the CDR3: TGTGCCTGGGGGGGGAGGTGGAGGGCTAGCGGGGCTACAGATACGCAGTATTTT. Full variable domain (missing parts from reference TRBV30 and TRBJ2-3): SQTIHQWPATLVQPVGSPLSLECTVEGTSNPNLYWYRQAAGRGLQLLFYSVGIGQISSEVPQNLSASRPQDRQFILSSKKLLLSDSGFYLCAWGGRWRASGATDTQYFGPGTRLTVL.

The chain combines TRBV28 with TRBJ2-7; possibly TRBD1 for D (6 bases). Trimming removed 6 bases from V and 3 bases from J, with 12 bases in between. The length of the CDR3 is 13 residues. Germline V lookup: CDR1 MDHEN, CDR2 SYDVKM. CDR3 DNA sequence: TGTGCCAGCAGGAAACAGGGCGACTACGAGCAGTACTTC. It specifies CASRKQGDYEQYF.

The chain joins TRBV6-5 to TRBJ2-5; tentative D call: TRBD2 (6 bases). This CDR3 has 16 amino acids. Between the trimmed V and J ends, which lost 2 bases and 5 bases, there was a span of 18 bases. Germline V lookup: CDR1 MNHEY, CDR2 SVGAGI. For the CDR3, the DNA is TGTGCCAGCAGTTACGGGACTGGGGGTTCAGGGGAGACCCAGTACTTC. This sequence encodes CASSYGTGGSGETQYF.

Worth noting for this clone: An end of the junction does not agree with germline; a read error may underlie this. V and J are TRBV7-7 and TRBJ1-1; 9 nucleotides agree with TRBD1. This CDR3 is 16 amino acids long. The germline V gene encodes CDR1 SSHAT and CDR2 FNYEAQ (reference sequence). The CDR3: CASSSQPRDRETEAFF. The CDR3 nucleotides read TGTGCTAGCAGCTCACAACCCCGGGACAGGGAAACTGAAGCTTTCTTT. The full variable domain, rest sourced from reference TRBV7-7 and TRBJ1-1, is GAGVSQSPRYKVTKRGQDVTLRCDPISSHATLYWYQQALGQGPEFLTYFNYEAQPDKSGLPSDRFSAERPEGSISTLTIQRTEQRDSAMYRCASSSQPRDRETEAFFGQGTRLTVV.

The chain uses TRBV5-4 and TRBJ2-4; TRBD2 matches 15 bases. The CDR3 is 18 amino acids. J gave up 6 bases and V 4 bases, and 11 bases lay outside the gene matches. The V gene's germline CDR1 is SGHNT and CDR2 YYREEE (reference sequence). CDR3 sequence (DNA): TGTGCCAGCAGCCCTCGGACTAGCGGGGGGGCCGAGGGAAACATTCAGTACTTC. Its protein is CASSPRTSGGAEGNIQYF. Variable domain in full (rest from reference TRBV5-4 and TRBJ2-4): ETGVTQSPTHLIKTRGQQVTLRCSSQSGHNTVSWYQQALGQGPQFIFQYYREEENGRGNFPPRFSGLQFPNYSSELNVNALELDDSALYLCASSPRTSGGAEGNIQYFGAGTRLSVL.

The gene calls are TRBV29-1 and TRBJ2-1; the match to TRBD2 covers 10 bases. J gave up 6 bases and V 4 bases, and 6 bases lay outside the gene matches. Germline V gives CDR1 SQVTM, CDR2 ANQGSEA. The CDR3 loop spans 14 amino acids. The CDR3 DNA reads as TGCAGCGTTGTACTAGCGGGGAGGAGCAATGAGCAGTTCTTC. Its translation is CSVVLAGRSNEQFF.

This clone showed up just a few times. V and J are TRBV6-6 and TRBJ1-2, with TRBD1 matching 7 bases. Looked up from germline, CDR1 is MNHNY and CDR2 is SVGAGI (reference sequence). Trimming removed 4 bases from V and 8 bases from J; junction bases left unmatched: 10. CDR3 length: 14 residues. As DNA, the CDR3 is TGTGCCAGCAGTTCGGTTGCGGAGACAGGGGGCTACACCTTC. This translates into CASSSVAETGGYTF.

This CDR3 is CASSLPLGLAGPTDTQYF. In DNA form, the CDR3 reads TGTGCCAGCAGCTTACCCTTAGGACTAGCGGGGCCCACAGATACGCAGTATTTT. This chain links TRBV11-1 with TRBJ2-3; 12 nucleotides line up with TRBD2. This CDR3 has 18 amino acids. Per the germline V gene, CDR1 is SGHAT and CDR2 is FQDESV (reference sequence). The trim removed 2 bases at V and 2 bases at J, leaving 8 bases unmatched.

This chain uses TRBV27 with TRBJ2-5; TRBD1 agrees at 7 bases. CDR1 is MNHEY and CDR2 is SMNVEV in the germline V gene (reference sequence). Trimming at V came to 7 bases and at J to 1 base, leaving 9 bases not matched to a gene. This CDR3 has 15 amino acids. CDR3 nucleotides: TGTGCCAGCAATACCGTCTGGGACAGCCAAGAGACCCAGTACTTC. Translating gives CASNTVWDSQETQYF.

This chain connects TRBV7-3 to TRBJ2-3, with 8 bases matching TRBD2. The CDR3 runs 14 residues. Germline V gene data show CDR1 as SGHTA and CDR2 as FQGTGA. J gave up 6 bases and V 3 bases, and 5 bases lay outside the gene matches. CDR3 loop: CASSFGGAADTQYF. In DNA form, the CDR3 reads TGTGCCAGCAGCTTCGGGGGGGCCGCGGATACGCAGTATTTT.

This chain uses TRBV4-1 with TRBJ2-5; TRBD2 aligns across 10 bases. CDR1 and CDR2 from the germline V gene are MGHRA and YSYEKL. This CDR3 region has 17 residues. The junction had 8 bases not matched to a gene; V was cut back by 0 bases and J by 4 bases. CDR3 sequence: CASSQDRAGGAGETQYF. In DNA, the CDR3 is TGCGCCAGCAGCCAAGATAGAGCGGGGGGGGCCGGAGAGACCCAGTACTTC.

Only a few counts were recorded for this clone. V gene TRBV2 combines with J gene TRBJ2-5; 8 bases align to TRBD1. Germline assignment: CDR1 SNHLY and CDR2 FYNNEI. The CDR3 totals 13 residues. The ends lost 7 bases at V and 5 bases at J; junction bases unmatched: 6. The CDR3 loop is CASTDRVGETQYF. The CDR3 nucleotides are TGTGCCAGCACGGACAGGGTGGGGGAGACCCAGTACTTC.

J is TRBJ1-1 and V is TRBV7-2; 8 bases align to TRBD1. This CDR3 has 14 amino acids. Germline trimming cut 5 bases from V and 4 bases from J; bases unmatched to any gene: 6. Germline values: CDR1 SGHTA, CDR2 FQGNSA. CDR3 residues: CASSPGQVSTEAFF. CDR3 nucleotides: TGTGCCAGCAGCCCGGGACAGGTCAGCACTGAAGCTTTCTTT.